This T cell receptor beta chain is from a study of CD8 T cells in Susac syndrome. This clonotype was detected only once. CDR3 length: 15 residues. Trimming cost V 2 bases and J 4 bases, with 12 bases left between them. CD8+ and CD4+ T cells from blood underwent TCR beta sequencing, which was carried out in a high-throughput format. The study used treatment-naive patients who had stable or active relapsing-remitting disease as multiple sclerosis controls. CD8+ and CD4+ T cells were negatively isolated; TEMRA cells were FACS-enriched. Random hexamers were used to reverse transcribe roughly 0.5 to 1 ug of RNA. TCR beta CDR3 was amplified by immunoSEQ covering 54 Vbeta and 13 Jbeta. TCRdb reanalysed the immunoSEQ multiplex PCR reads using MiXCR and keeps one entry per CDR3 protein. The sample includes approximately 270,000 distinct CDR3 sequences, roughly 93% seen only once; the top ten take around 0.07%.

Sequences were obtained from CD4+ T cells from PBMCs. The chain couples TRBV12-3 or TRBV12-4 to TRBJ1-3, with D unclear. The clonotype originates from a human donor with multiple sclerosis. CDR3 region: CASSLSGDSGNTIYF. In DNA form, the CDR3 reads TGTGCCAGCAGTTTATCGGGAGATTCCGGAAACACCATATATTTT.